This T cell receptor beta chain is from a study of blood T cell repertoires in COVID-19. Study summary: In each case, the material was cDNA or gDNA derived from T cells, B-cell-depleted T cells, or PBMCs.

Germline CDR1 and CDR2: MNHNY and SVGAGI (reference sequence). The CDR3 consists of 13 residues. Losses at the gene ends were 5 bases for V and 6 bases for J; bases not matched to a gene: 6. Original handling: The assay estimated nucleated cells by amplifying reference gene primers. Clones were read by immunoSEQ multiplex PCR, and TCRdb kept only the in-frame ones, dropping some. Clone size and the V and J calls come from that table; the DNA yielded D and trimming. The data contain 200,000 to 300,000 clones, 80% to 85% of them seen just once; the ten biggest clones take up around 4%. The TCR was taken from a man between 60 and 75 years old with acute or convalescent COVID-19. The specimen sequenced was peripheral blood. J is TRBJ2-7 and V is TRBV6-6; 8 bases fit TRBD1. The chain's CDR3 is CASSAGQVGEQYF. CDR3 nucleotides: TGTGCCAGCAGTGCGGGACAGGTTGGCGAGCAGTACTTC.